This record concerns one TCR beta chain sequence. Its specific antigen is unknown. The record has no base qualities; no much larger clone is one base away. The study tested focal radiation therapy combined with CTLA-4 blockade (ipilimumab) in patients with chemo-refractory metastatic non-small-cell lung cancer. Library preparation was by the immunoSEQ multiplex PCR assay. Drawn from immuneACCESS, this table holds only the in-frame rearrangements with V and J called that TCRdb kept. Clones are partly lost; checked studies trace under half to an unresolved V gene and leave the rest unexplained. The sample data list approximately 98,000 clones, and approximately 78% of these were observed just once. Roughly 3.5% of the sample is held by the ten biggest clonotypes. These data are taken from a study of radiotherapy plus CTLA-4 blockade in lung cancer (dated by TCRdb to between 2018 and 2020). For the wider study: Among the enrolled patients, around 19% had an objective response, and 31% reached disease control. General findings and caveats noted by the study authors: After treatment with radiotherapy and ipilimumab, TCR clones that originated in tumors expanded in peripheral blood. Increased serum interferon-beta after radiation, together with early dynamic changes in blood T cell clones, were reported to be the strongest predictors of response.

Reading the germline V gene gives CDR1 SGHRS and CDR2 YFSETQ. There are 16 amino acids in the CDR3, from cysteine to phenylalanine inclusive. Only the CDR3 region is kept as DNA, spanning 48 bases read in frame from base 1. The germline ends are 15 bases apart after V is trimmed by 4 bases and J by 0 bases. The specimen was peripheral blood, collected from a patient treated with radiotherapy plus ipilimumab. The receptor's source is a human donor with non-small cell lung cancer who had a partial response to radiotherapy plus ipilimumab. The V gene is TRBV5-1 and the J gene is TRBJ2-3; the D region possibly corresponds to TRBD2 (5 bases align). The nucleotide sequence reads as follows: TGCGCCAGCAGCCTACCCTCTGGCGGGAGCACAGATACGCAGTATTTT. This yields the protein CASSLPSGGSTDTQYF.